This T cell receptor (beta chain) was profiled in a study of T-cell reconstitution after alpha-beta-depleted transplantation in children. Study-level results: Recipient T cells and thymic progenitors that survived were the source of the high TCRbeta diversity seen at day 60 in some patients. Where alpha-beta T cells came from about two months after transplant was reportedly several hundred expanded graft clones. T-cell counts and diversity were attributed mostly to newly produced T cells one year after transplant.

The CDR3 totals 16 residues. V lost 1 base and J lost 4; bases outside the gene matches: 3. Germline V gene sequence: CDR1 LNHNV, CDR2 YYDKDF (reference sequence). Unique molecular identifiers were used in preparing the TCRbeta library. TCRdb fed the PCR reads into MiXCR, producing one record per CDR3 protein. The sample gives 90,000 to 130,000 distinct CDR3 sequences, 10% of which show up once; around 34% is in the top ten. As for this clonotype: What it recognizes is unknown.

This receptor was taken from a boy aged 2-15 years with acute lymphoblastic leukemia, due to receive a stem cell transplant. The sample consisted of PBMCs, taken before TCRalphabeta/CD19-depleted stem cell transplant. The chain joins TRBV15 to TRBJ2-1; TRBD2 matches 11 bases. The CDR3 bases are TGTGCCACCAGCAGAGCGACTAGCGGGGTATACAATGAGCAGTTCTTC. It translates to CATSRATSGVYNEQFF.